This T cell receptor (beta chain) is from a study of regulatory T cells in long-lasting Graves disease. Time point meaning: newly diagnosed GD, antithyroid drugs for less than 3 months. Following extraction of RNA from PBMCs, that RNA was used to make the TCR library. Through Arm-PCR of CDR3 regions and iRepertoire HTBI primers, TCR beta libraries were built. TCRdb reanalysed the multiplex PCR reads using MiXCR and keeps one entry per CDR3 protein. The table records a few hundred thousand distinct CDR3 sequences, about 10% of them present only once. This clonotype was counted only a few times. With a much larger clone just one base away, this may be a read error. The conserved phenylalanine or tryptophan is not found at the CDR3 terminus, so this likely reflects a read error. Trimming shortened V by 7 bases and J by 3 bases, and 15 bases separated the two germline ends. This CDR3 comprises 14 residues.

A further study also used this sample, focusing on T cells in Graves' hyperthyroidism and ophthalmopathy. From that second work: Using the HTBI primer set, a first-round RT-PCR was run on the TCR CDR3.

The material sequenced was peripheral blood mononuclear cells (PBMCs), taken at new diagnosis, from a patient treated with antithyroid drugs. This receptor was obtained from a woman aged 18-29 years with Graves disease. The V gene is TRBV12-3 or TRBV12-4, the J gene TRBJ1-1, with D possibly being TRBD1 (6 bases). CDR3 nucleotide sequence: TGTGCCAGCAACCCAAAGGGGGGGTACACTGAAGCTTTCCTT. Protein product: CASNPKGGYTEAFL.